Following are 10 T cell receptor beta chains from one sample sequenced in a study of T cell responses to AZD1222 COVID-19 vaccine. The data were produced by immunoSEQ multiplex PCR, yet TCRdb's version contains in-frame clones alone and is incomplete. The data contain under 150,000 clones, around nine tenths of them singletons. Sample: peripheral blood, taken on day 0 of MenACWY control vaccination. The receptors shown here come from an adult in good health.

V and J are TRBV11-2 and TRBJ1-6; D is unresolved. The ends were cut back, 5 bases at V and 4 bases at J, with 9 bases in the middle. The CDR3 is 14 amino acids. Germline values: CDR1 SGHAT, CDR2 FQNNGV. This chain's CDR3 is CASSATFYNSPLHF. The CDR3 DNA is TGTGCCAGCAGCGCAACATTTTATAATTCACCCCTCCACTTT.

The chain uses TRBV27 and TRBJ1-6; 9 positions match TRBD1. The CDR3 length is 16 residues. Germline V gives CDR1 MNHEY, CDR2 SMNVEV (reference sequence). V gave up 1 base and J gave up 10 bases; unmatched junction bases: 8. CDR3 protein: CASSLLQGASRSPLHF. In nucleotides, the CDR3 is TGTGCCAGCAGTTTATTACAGGGGGCAAGTAGATCACCCCTCCACTTT.

In this sample, this clone turned up once. The chain carries TRBV28 and TRBJ1-2, with 8 bases matching TRBD1. The CDR3 runs to 15 residues. Trimming cost V 3 bases and J 6 bases; bases outside gene matches: 9. CDR1 MDHEN and CDR2 SYDVKM come from the germline V gene. In DNA form, the CDR3 reads TGTGCCAGCAGTTTTGCCCAGGGGGCGCATAATGGCTACACCTTC. Translation: CASSFAQGAHNGYTF.

The gene calls are TRBV19 and TRBJ1-2; 7 positions match TRBD1. Germline CDR1 LNHDA, CDR2 SQIVND (reference sequence). There are 16 residues in the CDR3. After removal of 1 base from V and 8 bases from J, the junction contained 13 bases not matched to a gene. The CDR3, as DNA: TGTGCCAGTAGTATAGGCCCCCGGACAGGCCTCGGCGGCTACACCTTC. This translates into CASSIGPRTGLGGYTF.

The V call is TRBV7-3, the J call TRBJ2-1, with TRBD1 as a possible D gene (6 bases). Trimming removed 1 base from V and 5 bases from J, with 21 bases in between. The germline V gene encodes CDR1 SGHTA and CDR2 FQGTGA. The CDR3 has 18 amino acids. The CDR3: CASSLRVSSRGVNNEQFF. DNA for the CDR3: TGTGCCAGCAGCTTAAGGGTCTCGTCCAGGGGCGTTAACAATGAGCAGTTCTTC. Full variable domain (missing parts from reference TRBV7-3 and TRBJ2-1): GAGVSQTPSNKVTEKGKYVELRCDPISGHTALYWYRQSLGQGPEFLIYFQGTGAADDSGLPNDRFFAVRPEGSVSTLKIQRTERGDSAVYLCASSLRVSSRGVNNEQFFGPGTRLTVL.

This clone was detected only once. The rearrangement uses TRBV6-5 and TRBJ2-6, with 8 bases that match TRBD2. CDR1 and CDR2 (germline): MNHEY, SVGAGI. The V and J ends lost 11 bases and 0 bases, in that order; junction bases with no gene match: 6. The CDR3 spans 15 residues. Written as DNA, the CDR3 is TGTGCCGCGGGGGGAACGGACTCTGGGGCCAACGTCCTGACTTTC. It codes for CAAGGTDSGANVLTF.

This chain uses TRBV30 with TRBJ2-3; 12 bases align to TRBD2. Trimming at V came to 0 bases and at J to 5 bases, leaving 3 bases not matched to a gene. This CDR3 is 15 amino acids long. Germline V CDR1 and CDR2: GTSNPN, SVGIG (reference sequence). Written as DNA, the CDR3 is TGTGCCTGGAGTGTACGGGGACTAGCGGGAGATACGCAGTATTTT. It translates to CAWSVRGLAGDTQYF.

The V and J genes are TRBV11-2 and TRBJ1-5; D unresolved. The CDR3 totals 14 residues. V was pared by 1 base and J by 7 bases, with 11 bases between. The germline V gene encodes CDR1 SGHAT and CDR2 FQNNGV. The CDR3 region has the DNA TGTGCCAGCAGCTTAGCTCCGGAGAGACAGCCCCAGCATTTT. Translated, it gives CASSLAPERQPQHF.

The gene calls are TRBV6-5 and TRBJ2-3; 11 bases match TRBD2. With 11 bases clipped from V and 8 bases from J, the junction kept 15 bases outside the gene matches. CDR3 size: 15 residues. Germline-derived CDR1 and CDR2 are MNHEY and SVGAGI. CDR3 loop: CALGTLAGGKGTQYF. Here the CDR3 DNA reads TGTGCCCTCGGGACTTTAGCGGGGGGGAAAGGTACGCAGTATTTT.

This rearrangement joins TRBV2 to TRBJ2-7; no clear D gene. Germline-derived CDR1 and CDR2 are SNHLY and FYNNEI. CDR3 length: 11 residues. Deletions cut 4 bases from V and 2 bases from J, with 3 bases between. The CDR3 sequence is CASSGTYEQYF. CDR3 DNA: TGTGCCAGCAGTGGGACCTACGAGCAGTACTTC.